The 16 T cell receptor beta chains below were found in one sample sequenced in a study of technical replicates of blood from a handful of donors. The assay was immunoSEQ multiplex PCR, and TCRdb's table has in-frame clones only and misses some. The sample lists tens of thousands of clones, 75% to 95% occurring once. Sequencing was carried out using PBMCs. These receptors all stem from a human donor in good health. Some clones in this sample may be carry-over from other donors' samples.

This clone was seen once. The V and J genes are TRBV4-3 and TRBJ1-1; D might be TRBD1 (6 bases). This CDR3 is 15 amino acids long. The germline V gene has CDR1 LGHNA and CDR2 YSLEER. V was clipped by 1 base and J by 5 bases, with 14 bases between them. CDR3 protein: CASSQGLQGRTEAFF. The CDR3 bases are TGCGCCAGCAGCCAAGGATTACAGGGACGGACTGAAGCTTTCTTT.

The chain carries TRBV9 and TRBJ2-7; 7 bases are shared with TRBD2. Germline CDR1 reads SGDLS; CDR2 reads YYNGEE. The length of the CDR3 is 14 residues. V was clipped by 0 bases and J by 6 bases; unmatched bases: 6. CDR3 sequence (DNA): TGTGCCAGCAGCGTAGGGGGGGGTCTCTCCGAGCAGTACTTC. This encodes CASSVGGGLSEQYF.

This chain links TRBV10-3 with TRBJ2-3, with D perhaps matching TRBD2 (6 bases). This CDR3 has 15 amino acids. Germline CDR1 ENHRY, CDR2 SYGVKD. Deletions cut 2 bases from V and 4 bases from J, with 13 bases between. The DNA of the CDR3 is TGTGCCATCAGTGAGAAGGGGCTAGCGCCAGATACGCAGTATTTT. Encoded protein: CAISEKGLAPDTQYF.

The genes are TRBV7-9 and TRBJ1-6; D is uncertain. The CDR3 covers 13 residues. Germline V lookup: CDR1 SEHNR, CDR2 FQNEAQ (reference sequence). V was cut by 1 base and J by 11 bases, with 9 bases left in between. The CDR3 nucleotides are TGTGCCAGCAGCTTAGTTTGGGGAGCACCCCTCCACTTT. Translated: CASSLVWGAPLHF.

This chain's CDR3 is CASSRGTGNSNQPQHF. The CDR3 DNA reads TGTGCCAGTAGTAGGGGGACAGGGAATAGCAATCAGCCCCAGCATTTT. The chain has TRBV19 and TRBJ1-5, with TRBD1 identical over 9 bases. Germline assignment: CDR1 LNHDA and CDR2 SQIVND (reference sequence). CDR3 length equals 16 residues. J lost 0 bases, V lost 4 bases, and 4 bases had no gene match.

J is TRBJ2-1 and V is TRBV12-5; TRBD2 agrees at 7 bases. V trimming: 5 bases; J trimming: 0 bases; junction bases outside the gene matches: 7. The CDR3 extends over 16 amino acids. From germline, CDR1 is LGHNT and CDR2 FRNRAP. DNA of the CDR3: TGTGCTAGTGGTCGGGCCGGGGGGAGCTCCTACAATGAGCAGTTCTTC. This codes for CASGRAGGSSYNEQFF. Using reference TRBV12-5 and TRBJ2-1 for the parts outside the CDR3, the full variable domain is DARVTQTPRHKVTEMGQEVTMRCQPILGHNTVFWYRQTMMQGLELLAYFRNRAPLDDSGMPKDRFSAEMPDATLATLKIQPSEPRDSAVYFCASGRAGGSSYNEQFFGPGTRLTVL.

The chain recombines TRBV7-7 with TRBJ2-3; 11 bases fit TRBD2. This CDR3 spans 14 amino acids. Germline values: CDR1 SSHAT, CDR2 FNYEAQ (reference sequence). The ends lost 5 bases at V and 7 bases at J; junction bases unmatched: 5. The CDR3 region is CASSTTSGANTQYF. DNA for the CDR3: TGTGCCAGCAGCACGACTAGCGGGGCGAATACGCAGTATTTT.

This chain links TRBV6-5 with TRBJ1-2, with 9 nucleotides matching TRBD1. Unmatched junction bases numbered 7, after V lost 2 bases and J lost 3 bases. Germline assignment: CDR1 MNHEY and CDR2 SVGAGI. The CDR3 is 16 residues long. CDR3 in DNA: TGTGCCAGCAGTTACGCTCGGGACAGGGACGACTATGGCTACACCTTC. It encodes CASSYARDRDDYGYTF.

This sequence joins TRBV4-1 and TRBJ1-2; a weak D match, TRBD1 (5 bases). CDR3 length: 13 amino acids. The V gene's germline CDR1 is MGHRA and CDR2 YSYEKL. CDR3 amino acids: CASHQGEGYGYTF. The DNA of the CDR3 is TGCGCGAGCCATCAAGGGGAGGGCTATGGCTACACCTTC.

The chain has TRBV19 and TRBJ1-2, with 8 bases fitting TRBD1. The V segment lost 8 bases and the J segment 0 bases; nucleotides outside the gene matches: 17. Germline V CDR1 and CDR2: LNHDA, SQIVND (reference sequence). This CDR3 has 18 amino acids. CDR3 coding DNA: TGTGCCAGTCGGACCGGGGGACAGGCCTATGGGGCTAACTATGGCTACACCTTC. Its translation is CASRTGGQAYGANYGYTF.

The chain has TRBV11-1 and TRBJ2-2; D not certain. The germline V gene has CDR1 SGHAT and CDR2 FQDESV (reference sequence). The V and J ends lost 6 bases and 5 bases respectively, with 10 bases between them. This CDR3 spans 13 amino acids. The CDR3 sequence: CASSRRITGELFF. In DNA, the CDR3 is TGTGCCAGCAGTCGCAGAATTACCGGGGAGCTGTTTTTT.

In its sample, this clone ranks as medium-sized. The chain combines TRBV7-3 with TRBJ1-2; 7 nucleotides line up with TRBD1. This CDR3 is 14 amino acids long. Germline trimming cut 4 bases from V and 5 bases from J; bases unmatched to any gene: 7. Germline assignment: CDR1 SGHTA and CDR2 FQGTGA. The chain's CDR3 is CASSSTGSPYGYTF. The CDR3 DNA is TGTGCCAGCAGCTCGACAGGGTCCCCGTATGGCTACACCTTC.

The V gene is TRBV7-2, the J gene TRBJ1-2, with 9 positions matching TRBD1. This CDR3 has 14 amino acids. The germline V gene has CDR1 SGHTA and CDR2 FQGNSA. V dropped 5 bases and J dropped 5; count of bases not matched to a gene: 6. This CDR3 reads CASSPTGGGYGYTF. In DNA form, the CDR3 reads TGTGCCAGCAGCCCGACAGGGGGGGGATATGGCTACACCTTC.

V usage is TRBV7-3 and J usage is TRBJ2-3, with 10 nucleotides matching TRBD2. After removal of 5 bases from V and 3 bases from J, the junction contained 11 bases not matched to a gene. The CDR3 has 17 residues. The germline V gene encodes CDR1 SGHTA and CDR2 FQGTGA. The DNA of the CDR3 is TGTGCCAGCAGCCCCAAGCGACTAGCGGGTAGTACAGATACGCAGTATTTT. It codes for CASSPKRLAGSTDTQYF. Drawing the rest from reference TRBV7-3 and TRBJ2-3, the complete variable domain is GAGVSQTPSNKVTEKGKYVELRCDPISGHTALYWYRQSLGQGPEFLIYFQGTGAADDSGLPNDRFFAVRPEGSVSTLKIQRTERGDSAVYLCASSPKRLAGSTDTQYFGPGTRLTVL.

The rearrangement uses TRBV4-1 and TRBJ2-3, with TRBD2 matching over 13 bases. CDR3 length: 17 amino acids. The germline CDR1 and CDR2 sequences are MGHRA and YSYEKL. V was clipped by 3 bases and J by 4 bases; unmatched bases: 7. CDR3 bases: TGCGCCAGCAGCCAGAGAGCCGGACTAGCGGGAGCAGATACGCAGTATTTT. Protein product: CASSQRAGLAGADTQYF.

Comments on this clone: A junction end diverges from the germline sequence, so it may reflect a read error. The V gene is TRBV4-2, the J gene TRBJ1-1; D is uncertain. The CDR3 extends over 12 amino acids. Germline loops: CDR1 LGHNA, CDR2 YNFKEQ. The DNA of the CDR3 is TGTGCCAGCAGCCAAGATGGGCAAATAGGTAGCTTT. Translating it yields CASSQDGQIGSF.